This T cell receptor beta chain was profiled in a study of blood T cell repertoires in COVID-19. Looking at the study overall: Sample material is recorded as cDNA or gDNA derived from T cells, B-cell-depleted T cells, or PBMCs.

In the source study's methods: Nucleated cell number was recorded as an estimate derived from reference gene primer amplification. Sequenced by immunoSEQ multiplex PCR; TCRdb stores in-frame clones only, minus some. That table furnishes V, J and clone size, whereas the DNA furnished D and trimming. The sample consists of some 130,000 clones, around 89% of them appearing once. There are 15 residues in the CDR3. Trimming removed 5 bases at V and 0 bases at J, with 13 bases between. Looked up from germline, CDR1 is SGHVS and CDR2 is FQNEAQ. Seattle's enrolled individuals joined amid active infection and were then monitored longitudinally.

This sequence was found in a man in his 60s with COVID-19, enrolled during active disease. The specimen sequenced was peripheral blood. The V gene is TRBV7-8, the J gene TRBJ1-2, with D unclear. The chain's CDR3 is CASSAREISNYGYTF. CDR3 nucleotide sequence: TGTGCCAGCAGCGCTAGAGAGATTTCTAACTATGGCTACACCTTC.